This T cell receptor beta chain originates from a study of response to subunit inactivated influenza vaccine. Study findings and constraints: New T cells are recruited in small numbers by each seasonal influenza vaccination, according to the authors' suggestion.

As regards this clonotype: Its antigen is as yet unknown.

From germline, CDR1 is ENHRY and CDR2 SYGVKD. The CDR3 length is 12 residues. V dropped 7 bases and J dropped 5 bases, with 8 bases sitting between them. TCRdb analysed the RT-PCR reads with MiXCR anew, one entry per CDR3 protein. In the table there are about 500,000 distinct CDR3 sequences, about 15% of which are singletons. The chain uses TRBV10-3 and TRBJ2-2, with D possibly being TRBD1 (5 bases). This TCR derives from a man between 50 and 69 years old who received an inactivated influenza vaccine. This specimen was CD4+ T cells sorted from PBMCs, taken less than 30 months after vaccination. The CDR3 nucleotides read TGTGCCATCACGAACAGGACCGGGGAGCTGTTTTTT. Its translation: CAITNRTGELFF.